The 8 T cell receptor beta chains given below trace back to one sample, sequenced in a study of blood T cells in healthy people across ages. With a J-beta primer mix and a sample-barcoded 5' primer, a second PCR ran 7 to 11 cycles. Using its own MiXCR run on the 5' RACE reads, TCRdb lists one record per CDR3 protein. Of about 1.7 million distinct CDR3 sequences listed, about 30% are singletons. Sequenced input: blood. The receptor source for this set is a woman aged 25 to 39 in good health.

The rearrangement links TRBV13 to TRBJ1-2; 7 nucleotides match TRBD1. The V and J ends lost 2 bases and 11 bases, in that order; junction bases with no gene match: 5. The CDR3 sequence is 12 residues long. Germline V gene data show CDR1 as PRHDT and CDR2 as FYEKMQ (reference sequence). The CDR3 spells CASSLPGGWYTF. The CDR3 DNA sequence: TGTGCCAGCAGCTTACCAGGGGGTTGGTACACCTTC.

This rearrangement joins TRBV5-1 to TRBJ2-2; no firm D call. The CDR3 runs 12 residues. The germline V gene has CDR1 SGHRS and CDR2 YFSETQ. Trimming shortened V by 5 bases and J by 4 bases, and 6 bases separated the two germline ends. The CDR3 loop is CASRRATGELFF. The CDR3 DNA reads as TGCGCCAGCAGGAGAGCCACCGGGGAGCTGTTTTTT.

This chain connects TRBV12-3 or TRBV12-4 to TRBJ2-1, with TRBD2 as a possible D gene (6 bases). Trimming took off 6 bases at V and 5 bases at J, with 14 bases between the two ends. The length of the CDR3 is 14 residues. The CDR3, as DNA: TGTGCCAGCAGGCCGGGACTTCCCGACAATGAGCAGTTCTTC. As protein: CASRPGLPDNEQFF.

This clonotype was seen a handful of times. One end of the junction does not line up with germline, which may come from a read error. The V and J genes are TRBV28 and TRBJ1-5; the D gene is possibly TRBD1 (5 bases). The CDR3 extends over 14 amino acids. The germline V gene has CDR1 MDHEN and CDR2 SYDVKM. The CDR3 DNA sequence: TGTGCCAGCAGCATGGACCAGGGTAATCAGGCCCAGCATTTT. Its translation: CASSMDQGNQAQHF.

This rearrangement joins TRBV5-1 to TRBJ2-3; 7 bases align to TRBD1. The CDR3 length is 16 residues. Germline CDR1 and CDR2: SGHRS and YFSETQ. Trimming took 0 bases from V and 2 from J; bases not matched to a gene: 6. For the CDR3, the DNA is TGCGCCAGCAGCTTGGTGGCAGGGGGAGCCACAGATACGCAGTATTTT. Translating gives CASSLVAGGATDTQYF.

The V gene is TRBV6-5, the J gene TRBJ2-3, with D possibly matching TRBD2 (6 bases). Germline loops: CDR1 MNHEY, CDR2 SVGAGI. This CDR3 is 15 amino acids long. The V end lost 2 bases, the J end lost 4 bases, and 13 bases lay between the germline ends. Written as DNA, the CDR3 is TGTGCCAGCAGTTACGAAGCGGGTAGCGCAGATACGCAGTATTTT. Encoded protein: CASSYEAGSADTQYF.

J is TRBJ1-1 and V is TRBV12-3 or TRBV12-4; D unresolved. V was cut by 4 bases and J by 6 bases, with 6 bases left in between. The CDR3 is 11 residues long. The CDR3 DNA is TGTGCCAGCAGTTACCGGGCTGAAGCTTTCTTT. It specifies CASSYRAEAFF.

Ten or more counts support this clonotype. V gene TRBV29-1 combines with J gene TRBJ2-1, with D possibly being TRBD2 (5 bases). The ends were cut back, 2 bases at V and 5 bases at J, with 16 bases in the middle. The CDR3 has 15 residues. Germline loops: CDR1 SQVTM, CDR2 ANQGSEA. The CDR3 loop is CSVERRAKVDNEQFF. The CDR3 DNA is TGCAGCGTTGAAAGGCGGGCCAAGGTCGACAATGAGCAGTTCTTC.